This T cell receptor (beta chain) was recovered during a study of beta chain features in type 1 diabetes. Whole-study findings and limits: Comparison showed that naive, central memory and Treg TCRB repertoires appeared more similar among patients than among healthy donors. All four CD4+ subsets of Type 1 diabetes patients contained TCRB CDR3s that were moderately but significantly shorter.

This clone has a handful of counts. Its antigen is currently unknown. The CDR3 is 14 amino acids. Looked up from germline, CDR1 is SGHAT and CDR2 is FQNNGV. The V end lost 5 bases, the J end lost 2 bases, and 13 bases lay between the germline ends. Reverse transcription of all isolated RNA meant that expressed TCRB transcripts were sequenced. Libraries were prepared by immunoSEQ multiplex PCR; TCRdb keeps only in-frame clonotypes and omits some of them. The data show about 370,000 clones, with over 8.5% seen just once and less than 0.65% held by the top ten. The chain joins TRBV11-2 to TRBJ2-7; tentatively, D is TRBD1 (6 bases). The sample consisted of central memory CD4+ T cells from blood. The source is a man aged 25-45 years with type 1 diabetes. The CDR3, as DNA: TGTGCCAGCAGCAGGGGGACAACCACCTACGAGCAGTACTTC. Its protein is CASSRGTTTYEQYF.